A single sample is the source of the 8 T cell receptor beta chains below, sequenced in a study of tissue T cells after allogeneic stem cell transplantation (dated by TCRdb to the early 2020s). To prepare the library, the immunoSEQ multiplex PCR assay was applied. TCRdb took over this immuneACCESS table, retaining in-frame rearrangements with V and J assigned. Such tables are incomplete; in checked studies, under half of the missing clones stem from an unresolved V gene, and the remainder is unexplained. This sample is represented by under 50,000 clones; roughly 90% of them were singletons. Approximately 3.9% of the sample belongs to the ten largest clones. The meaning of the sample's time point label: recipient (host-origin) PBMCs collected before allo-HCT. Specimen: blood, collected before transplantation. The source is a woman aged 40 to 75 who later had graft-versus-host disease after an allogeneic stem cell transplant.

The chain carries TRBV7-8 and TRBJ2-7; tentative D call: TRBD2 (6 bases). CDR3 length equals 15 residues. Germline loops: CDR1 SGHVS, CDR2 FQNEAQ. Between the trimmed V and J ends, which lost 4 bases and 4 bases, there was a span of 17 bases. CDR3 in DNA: TGTGCCAGCAGCTCCTTAAAAGACAGCGGGTACGAGCAGTACTTC. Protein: CASSSLKDSGYEQYF.

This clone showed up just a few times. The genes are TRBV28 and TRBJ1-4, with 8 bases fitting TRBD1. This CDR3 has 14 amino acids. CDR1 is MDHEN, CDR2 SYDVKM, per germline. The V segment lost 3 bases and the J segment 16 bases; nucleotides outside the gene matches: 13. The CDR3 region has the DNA TGTGCCAGCAGTTTTTCTGTCGGGACAGGATTGTGGTTTTTT. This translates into CASSFSVGTGLWFF.

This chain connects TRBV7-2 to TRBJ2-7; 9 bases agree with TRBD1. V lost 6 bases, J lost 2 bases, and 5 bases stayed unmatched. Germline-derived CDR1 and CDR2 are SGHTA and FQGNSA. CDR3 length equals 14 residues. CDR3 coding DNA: TGTGCCAGCAGTCAAGACAGGGGGGCCTACGAGCAGTACTTC. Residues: CASSQDRGAYEQYF.

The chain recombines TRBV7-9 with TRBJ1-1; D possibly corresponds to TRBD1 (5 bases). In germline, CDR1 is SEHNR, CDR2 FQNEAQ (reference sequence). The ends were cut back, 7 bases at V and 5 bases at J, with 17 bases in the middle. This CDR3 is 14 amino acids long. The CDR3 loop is CASTPPGGRTEAFF. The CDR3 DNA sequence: TGTGCCAGCACCCCCCCGGGGGGTCGGACTGAAGCTTTCTTT.

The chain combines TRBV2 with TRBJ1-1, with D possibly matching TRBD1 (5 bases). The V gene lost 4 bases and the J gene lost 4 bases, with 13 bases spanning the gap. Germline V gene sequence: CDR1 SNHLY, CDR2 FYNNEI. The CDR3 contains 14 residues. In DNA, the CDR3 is TGTGCCAGCAGTGCCCAGGGAGTCGCCACTGAAGCTTTCTTT. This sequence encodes CASSAQGVATEAFF.

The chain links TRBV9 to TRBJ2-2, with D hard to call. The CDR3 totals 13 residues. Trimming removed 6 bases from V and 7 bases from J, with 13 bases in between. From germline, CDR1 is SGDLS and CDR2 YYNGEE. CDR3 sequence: CASTPMYGGELFF. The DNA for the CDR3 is TGTGCCAGCACCCCCATGTATGGCGGGGAGCTGTTTTTT.

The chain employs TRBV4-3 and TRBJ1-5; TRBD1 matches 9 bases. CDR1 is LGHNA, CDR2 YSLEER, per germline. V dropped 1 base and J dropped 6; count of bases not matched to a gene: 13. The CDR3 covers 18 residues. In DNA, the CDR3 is TGCGCCAGCAGCCAAGCGCGGGACACAGGGGGCAGGATTCAGCCCCAGCATTTT. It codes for CASSQARDTGGRIQPQHF.

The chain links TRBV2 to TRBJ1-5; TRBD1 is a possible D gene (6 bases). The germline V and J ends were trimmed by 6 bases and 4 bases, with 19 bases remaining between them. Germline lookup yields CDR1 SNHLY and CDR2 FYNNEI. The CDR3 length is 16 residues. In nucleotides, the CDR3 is TGTGCCAGCAGAGGACAGCCAGGGTTTCAGAATCAGCCCCAGCATTTT. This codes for CASRGQPGFQNQPQHF.